This T cell receptor beta chain was recorded in a study of regulatory T cells in long-lasting Graves disease. Described time point: persistent/refractory GD, antithyroid drugs over 5 years with positive TRAb. There was RNA extracted from PBMCs, and the TCR library was made from it. The authors built TCR beta libraries using iRepertoire HTBI primers and Arm-PCR of CDR3 regions. TCRdb re-called the multiplex PCR reads through MiXCR, storing one row per CDR3 protein. In the table there are approximately 290,000 distinct CDR3 sequences, 22% of which are singletons. The sequencing here drew on peripheral blood mononuclear cells (PBMCs), taken when the disease was refractory, from a patient treated with antithyroid drugs. The sequence was collected from a female donor with Graves disease.

CDR3 in amino acids: CASTIGTDYPSSNQPQHF. The CDR3 DNA reads TGTGCCAGCACAATCGGGACAGACTATCCCTCTAGCAATCAGCCCCAGCATTTT. The chain carries TRBV6-1 and TRBJ1-5; 7 positions match TRBD1. CDR1 and CDR2 from the germline V gene are MNHNS and SASEGT. There are 18 residues in the CDR3. V dropped 7 bases and J dropped 0; count of bases not matched to a gene: 15.